Below, one TCR beta chain is given with its context. Its cognate antigen is unknown. This record comes from a study of T cells in Graves' hyperthyroidism and ophthalmopathy. General study findings and limits: Blood also showed most of the thyroid clonotypes that were expanded above 0.001. The authors' 13 V-J model separated ophthalmopathy from stable hyperthyroidism.

RNA transcripts gave rise to amplified TCR beta CDR3 regions. Researchers ran a first-round RT-PCR on the TCR CDR3 using the HTBI primer set. TCRdb itself ran the multiplex PCR reads through MiXCR, one entry per CDR3 protein. In the table there are roughly 570,000 distinct CDR3 sequences, about 15% of which are singletons. CDR1 and CDR2 (germline): SGHDN, FVKESK. This CDR3 has 15 amino acids. V gave up 0 bases and J gave up 8 bases, with 14 bases separating them. Graves' hyperthyroidism without ophthalmopathy progression within 18 months was termed stable. Isolation of PBMCs was performed on around 9.7 ml fresh peripheral blood.

The sequenced sample consisted of blood. This clonotype was obtained from a woman in her twenties or thirties with Graves' hyperthyroidism. The V and J genes are TRBV14 and TRBJ2-1; D gene unclear. CDR3 DNA sequence: TGTGCCAGCAGCCAAGATAGGTGGGCCCACGATGAGCAGTTCTTC. This encodes CASSQDRWAHDEQFF.